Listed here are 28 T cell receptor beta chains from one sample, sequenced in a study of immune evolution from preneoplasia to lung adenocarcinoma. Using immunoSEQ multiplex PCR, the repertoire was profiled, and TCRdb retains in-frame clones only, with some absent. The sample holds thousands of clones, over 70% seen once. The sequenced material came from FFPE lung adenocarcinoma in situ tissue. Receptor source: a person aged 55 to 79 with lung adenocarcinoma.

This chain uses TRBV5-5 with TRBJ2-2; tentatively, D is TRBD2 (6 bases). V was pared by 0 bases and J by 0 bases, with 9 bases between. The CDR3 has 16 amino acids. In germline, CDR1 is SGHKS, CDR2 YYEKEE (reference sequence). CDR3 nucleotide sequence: TGTGCCAGCAGCTTGGCGGCTAGCGCGAACACCGGGGAGCTGTTTTTT. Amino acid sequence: CASSLAASANTGELFF.

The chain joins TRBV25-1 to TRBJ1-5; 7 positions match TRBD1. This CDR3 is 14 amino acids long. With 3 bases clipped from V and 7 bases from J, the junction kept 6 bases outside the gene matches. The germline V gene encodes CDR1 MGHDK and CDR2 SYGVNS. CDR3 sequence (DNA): TGTGCCAGCAGTGACGACAGGGAGAGACAGCCCCAGCATTTT. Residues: CASSDDRERQPQHF.

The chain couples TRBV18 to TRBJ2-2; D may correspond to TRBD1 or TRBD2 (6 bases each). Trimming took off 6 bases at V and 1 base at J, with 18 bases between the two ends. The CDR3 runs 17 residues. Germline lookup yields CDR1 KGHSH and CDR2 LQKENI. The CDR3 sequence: CASSPYPGAGNTGELFF. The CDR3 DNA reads TGTGCCAGCTCCCCATACCCGGGGGCCGGGAACACCGGGGAGCTGTTTTTT. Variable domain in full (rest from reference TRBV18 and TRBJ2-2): NAGVMQNPRHLVRRRGQEARLRCSPMKGHSHVYWYRQLPEEGLKFMVYLQKENIIDESGMPKERFSAEFPKEGPSILRIQQVVRGDSAAYFCASSPYPGAGNTGELFFGEGSRLTVL.

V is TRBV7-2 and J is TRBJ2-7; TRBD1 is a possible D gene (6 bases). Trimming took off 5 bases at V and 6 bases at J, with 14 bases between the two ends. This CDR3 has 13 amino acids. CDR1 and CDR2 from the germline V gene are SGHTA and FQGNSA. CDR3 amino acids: CASSLYRAPEQYF. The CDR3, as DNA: TGTGCCAGCAGCCTATACAGGGCCCCCGAGCAGTACTTC.

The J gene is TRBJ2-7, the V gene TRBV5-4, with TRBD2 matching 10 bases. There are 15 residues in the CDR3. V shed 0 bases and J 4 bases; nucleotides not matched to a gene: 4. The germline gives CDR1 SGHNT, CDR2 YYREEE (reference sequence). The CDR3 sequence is CASSLAPSGGYEQYF. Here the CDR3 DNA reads TGTGCCAGCAGCTTGGCCCCTAGCGGGGGATACGAGCAGTACTTC. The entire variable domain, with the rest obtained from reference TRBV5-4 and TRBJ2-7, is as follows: ETGVTQSPTHLIKTRGQQVTLRCSSQSGHNTVSWYQQALGQGPQFIFQYYREEENGRGNFPPRFSGLQFPNYSSELNVNALELDDSALYLCASSLAPSGGYEQYFGPGTRLTVT.

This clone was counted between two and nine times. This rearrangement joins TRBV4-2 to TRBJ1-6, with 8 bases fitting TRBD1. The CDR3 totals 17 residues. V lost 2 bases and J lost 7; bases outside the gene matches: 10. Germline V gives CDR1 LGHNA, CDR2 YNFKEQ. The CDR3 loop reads CASSQRTGFKGNSPLHF. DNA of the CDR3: TGTGCCAGCAGCCAACGGACAGGGTTTAAGGGGAATTCACCCCTCCACTTT.

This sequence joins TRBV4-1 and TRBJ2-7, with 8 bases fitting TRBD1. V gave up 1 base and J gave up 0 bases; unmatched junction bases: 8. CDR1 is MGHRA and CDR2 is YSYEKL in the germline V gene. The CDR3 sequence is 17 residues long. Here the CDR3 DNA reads TGCGCCAGCAGCCAAGTAGGACAGGGCCTTTTCTCCTACGAGCAGTACTTC. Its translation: CASSQVGQGLFSYEQYF.

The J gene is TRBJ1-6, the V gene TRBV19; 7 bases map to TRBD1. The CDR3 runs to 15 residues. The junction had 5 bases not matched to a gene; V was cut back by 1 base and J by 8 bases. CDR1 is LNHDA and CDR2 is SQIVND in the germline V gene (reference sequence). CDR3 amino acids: CASSIAGGGDSPLHF. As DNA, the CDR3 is TGTGCCAGTAGTATAGCAGGGGGAGGTGATTCACCCCTCCACTTT.

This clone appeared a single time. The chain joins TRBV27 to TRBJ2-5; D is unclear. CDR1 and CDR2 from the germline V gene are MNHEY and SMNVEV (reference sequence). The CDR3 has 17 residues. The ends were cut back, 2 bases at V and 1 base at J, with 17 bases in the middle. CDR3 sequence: CASSLRPDRRRQETQYF. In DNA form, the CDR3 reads TGTGCCAGCAGTTTACGGCCGGACCGCCGACGCCAAGAGACCCAGTACTTC.

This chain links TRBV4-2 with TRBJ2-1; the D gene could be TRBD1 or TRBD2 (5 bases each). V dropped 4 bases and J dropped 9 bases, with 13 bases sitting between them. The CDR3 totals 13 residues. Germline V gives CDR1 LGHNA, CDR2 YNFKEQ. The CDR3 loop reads CASSPQGEGEQFF. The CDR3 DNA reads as TGTGCCAGCAGCCCTCAGGGAGAGGGTGAGCAGTTCTTC.

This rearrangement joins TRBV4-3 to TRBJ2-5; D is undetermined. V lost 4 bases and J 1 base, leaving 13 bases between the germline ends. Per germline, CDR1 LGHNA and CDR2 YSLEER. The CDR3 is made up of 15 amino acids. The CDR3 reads CASSPRPHSQETQYF. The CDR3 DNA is TGCGCCAGCAGCCCTAGACCCCACAGCCAAGAGACCCAGTACTTC.

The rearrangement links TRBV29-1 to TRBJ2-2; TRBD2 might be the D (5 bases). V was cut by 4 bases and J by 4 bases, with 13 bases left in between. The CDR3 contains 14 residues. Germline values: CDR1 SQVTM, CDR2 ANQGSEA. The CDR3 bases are TGCAGCGTTGCCCATACTAGAACCACCGGGGAGCTGTTTTTT. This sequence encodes CSVAHTRTTGELFF.

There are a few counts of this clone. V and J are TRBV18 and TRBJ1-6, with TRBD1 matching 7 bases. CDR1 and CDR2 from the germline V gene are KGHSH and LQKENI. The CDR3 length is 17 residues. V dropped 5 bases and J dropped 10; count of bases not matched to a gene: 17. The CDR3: CASSFWDSPRGGSPLHF. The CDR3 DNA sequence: TGTGCCAGCTCATTCTGGGACAGTCCGAGGGGTGGGTCACCCCTCCACTTT.

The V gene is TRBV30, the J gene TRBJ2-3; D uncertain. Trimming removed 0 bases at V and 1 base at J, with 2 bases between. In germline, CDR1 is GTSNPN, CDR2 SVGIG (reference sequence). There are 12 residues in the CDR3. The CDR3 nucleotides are TGTGCCTGGAGTGTGGGCACAGATACGCAGTATTTT. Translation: CAWSVGTDTQYF.

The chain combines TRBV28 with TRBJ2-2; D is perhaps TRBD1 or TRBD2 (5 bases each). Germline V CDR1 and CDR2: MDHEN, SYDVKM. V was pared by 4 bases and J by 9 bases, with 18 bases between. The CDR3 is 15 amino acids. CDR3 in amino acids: CASSSKTRDAWELFF. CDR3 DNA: TGTGCCAGCAGTTCAAAAACTCGGGACGCCTGGGAGCTGTTTTTT.

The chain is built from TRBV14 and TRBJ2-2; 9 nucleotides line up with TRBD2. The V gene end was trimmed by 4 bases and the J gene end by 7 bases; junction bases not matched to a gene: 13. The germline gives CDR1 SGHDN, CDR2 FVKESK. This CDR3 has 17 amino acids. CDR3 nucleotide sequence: TGTGCCAGCAGCCCGTATAGCGGGGGCGCCTCGGTCGGGGAGCTGTTTTTT. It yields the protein CASSPYSGGASVGELFF.

The CDR3 loop reads CASSQGRQGRRNIQYF. In nucleotides, the CDR3 is TGTGCCAGCAGCCAAGGACGACAGGGAAGACGAAACATTCAGTACTTC. The chain is built from TRBV14 and TRBJ2-4; 7 bases fit TRBD1. The CDR3 is 16 amino acids. Losses at the gene ends were 1 base for V and 6 bases for J; bases not matched to a gene: 9. The germline CDR1 and CDR2 sequences are SGHDN and FVKESK.

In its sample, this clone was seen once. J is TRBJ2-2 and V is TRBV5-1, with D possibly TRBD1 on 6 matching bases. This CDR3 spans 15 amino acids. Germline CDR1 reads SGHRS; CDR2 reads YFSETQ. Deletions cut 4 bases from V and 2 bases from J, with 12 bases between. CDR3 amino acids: CASSPGQSNTGELFF. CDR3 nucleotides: TGCGCCAGCAGCCCCGGACAGAGCAACACCGGGGAGCTGTTTTTT.

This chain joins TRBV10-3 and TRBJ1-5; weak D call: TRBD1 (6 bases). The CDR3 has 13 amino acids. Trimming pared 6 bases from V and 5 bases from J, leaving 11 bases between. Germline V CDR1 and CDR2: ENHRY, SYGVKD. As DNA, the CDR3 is TGTGCCATCAGGGACAGATTAGATCAGCCCCAGCATTTT. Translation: CAIRDRLDQPQHF.

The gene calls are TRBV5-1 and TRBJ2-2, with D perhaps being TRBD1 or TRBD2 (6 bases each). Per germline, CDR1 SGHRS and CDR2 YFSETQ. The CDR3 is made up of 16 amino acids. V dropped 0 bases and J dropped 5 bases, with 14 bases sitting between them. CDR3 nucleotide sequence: TGCGCCAGCAGCTTGGGAACAGGGACTCTTACCGGGGAGCTGTTTTTT. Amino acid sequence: CASSLGTGTLTGELFF.

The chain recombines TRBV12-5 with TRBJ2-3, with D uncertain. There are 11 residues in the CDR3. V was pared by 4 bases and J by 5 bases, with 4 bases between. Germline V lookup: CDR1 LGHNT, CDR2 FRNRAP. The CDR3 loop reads CASGWGDTQYF. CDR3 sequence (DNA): TGTGCTAGTGGTTGGGGAGATACGCAGTATTTT.

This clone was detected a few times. CDR3 sequence reads: CASSRHGDGTYEQYF. DNA of the CDR3: TGCGCCAGCAGCCGCCATGGGGACGGTACCTACGAGCAGTACTTC. This sequence joins TRBV4-1 and TRBJ2-7; possibly TRBD1 or TRBD2 for D (5 bases each). This CDR3 comprises 15 residues. With 4 bases removed from V and 2 bases from J, the gap between germline ends came to 15 bases. In germline, CDR1 is MGHRA, CDR2 YSYEKL.

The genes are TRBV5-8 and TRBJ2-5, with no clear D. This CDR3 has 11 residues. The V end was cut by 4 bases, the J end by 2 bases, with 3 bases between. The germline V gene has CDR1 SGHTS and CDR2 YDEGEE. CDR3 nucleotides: TGTGCCAGCAGCCAGCAAGAGACCCAGTACTTC. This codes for CASSQQETQYF.

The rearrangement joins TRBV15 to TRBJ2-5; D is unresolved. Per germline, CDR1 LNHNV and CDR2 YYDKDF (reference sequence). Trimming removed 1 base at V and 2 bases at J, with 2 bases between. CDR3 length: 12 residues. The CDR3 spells CATSRGQETQYF. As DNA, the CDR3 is TGTGCCACCAGCAGAGGGCAAGAGACCCAGTACTTC.

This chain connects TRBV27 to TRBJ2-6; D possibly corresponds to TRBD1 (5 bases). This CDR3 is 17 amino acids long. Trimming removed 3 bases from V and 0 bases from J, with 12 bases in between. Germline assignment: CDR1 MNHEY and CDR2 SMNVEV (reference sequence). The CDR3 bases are TGTGCCAGCAGTTTCTGGACACCCTCCTCTGGGGCCAACGTCCTGACTTTC. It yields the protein CASSFWTPSSGANVLTF.

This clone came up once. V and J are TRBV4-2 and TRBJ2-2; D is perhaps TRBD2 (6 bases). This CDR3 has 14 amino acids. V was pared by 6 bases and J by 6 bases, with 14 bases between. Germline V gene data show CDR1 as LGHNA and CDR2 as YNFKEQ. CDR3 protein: CASRSTIAAGELFF. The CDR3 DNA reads TGTGCCAGCAGATCTACAATAGCGGCCGGGGAGCTGTTTTTT.

CDR3 residues: CASSSNRNVGSYEQYF. CDR3 DNA sequence: TGTGCCAGCAGCTCGAACAGGAATGTGGGATCCTACGAGCAGTACTTC. This rearrangement joins TRBV28 to TRBJ2-7, with D possibly TRBD1 on 5 matching bases. CDR3 length: 16 residues. The germline CDR1 and CDR2 sequences are MDHEN and SYDVKM. The V end lost 6 bases, the J end lost 1 base, and 19 bases lay between the germline ends.

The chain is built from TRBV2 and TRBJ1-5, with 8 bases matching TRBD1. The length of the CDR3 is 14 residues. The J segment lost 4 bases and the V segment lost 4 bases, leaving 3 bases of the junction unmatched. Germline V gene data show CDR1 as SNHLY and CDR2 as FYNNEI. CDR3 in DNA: TGTGCCAGCAGTGGGACAGGGACAAATCAGCCCCAGCATTTT. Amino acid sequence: CASSGTGTNQPQHF.